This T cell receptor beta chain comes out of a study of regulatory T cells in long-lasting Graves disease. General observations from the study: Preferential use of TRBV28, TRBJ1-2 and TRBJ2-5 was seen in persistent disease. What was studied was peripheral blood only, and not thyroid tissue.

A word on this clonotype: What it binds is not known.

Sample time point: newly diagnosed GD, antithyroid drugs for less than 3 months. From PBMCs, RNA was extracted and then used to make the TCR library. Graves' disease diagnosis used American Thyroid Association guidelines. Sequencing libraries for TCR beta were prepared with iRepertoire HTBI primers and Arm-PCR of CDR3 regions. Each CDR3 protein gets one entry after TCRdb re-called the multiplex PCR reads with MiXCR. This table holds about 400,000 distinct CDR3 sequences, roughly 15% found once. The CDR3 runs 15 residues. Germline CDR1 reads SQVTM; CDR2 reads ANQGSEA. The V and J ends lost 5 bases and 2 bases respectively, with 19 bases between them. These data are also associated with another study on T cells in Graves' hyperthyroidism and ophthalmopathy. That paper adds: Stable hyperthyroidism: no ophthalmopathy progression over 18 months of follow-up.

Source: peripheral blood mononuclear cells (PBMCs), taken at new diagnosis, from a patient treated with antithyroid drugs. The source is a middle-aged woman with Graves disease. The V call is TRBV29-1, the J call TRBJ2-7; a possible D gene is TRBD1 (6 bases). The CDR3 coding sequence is TGCAGCGTTTCATCCGGGACATGGGACGCCTACGAGCAGTACTTC. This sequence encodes CSVSSGTWDAYEQYF.